The 29 T cell receptor beta chains given below trace back to one sample, sequenced in a study of CXCR3-negative and CXCR3-positive naive CD8 T cells. Their target antigens are unknown. Study results and caveats: TRB CDR3s were more hydrophobic in CXCR3-positive than in CXCR3-negative naive cells.

The libraries of TRB cDNA were constructed through 5' RACE using UMI labels. With the 5' RACE reads reprocessed, TCRdb shows one record per CDR3 protein and no DNA. The sample has under 8,000 distinct CDR3 sequences. What was sequenced was naive CXCR3+ CD8+ T cells from blood. Specified subset: CD45RO-CCR7+CD27+CD95- naive CD8+ T cells expressing CXCR3 (TNR3+). The receptors come from a human donor in good health. Some clones in this sample may be carry-over from other donors' samples.

This sequence joins TRBV29-1 and TRBJ2-7; the TCRdb call, TRBD2, lacks DNA for checking. Germline CDR1 reads SQVTM; CDR2 reads ANQGSEA. The CDR3 length is 15 residues. CDR3 protein: CSVAGADNGPYKHYF.

The genes are TRBV11-2 and TRBJ2-5; the TRBD2 assignment by TCRdb is unverifiable without DNA. Per the germline V gene, CDR1 is SGHAT and CDR2 is FQNNGV. The CDR3 has 15 amino acids. The CDR3: CASSLGLVYQETQYF.

This clonotype shows up as medium-sized (0.01 to 0.1%) by frequency. CDR3 loop: CASSRLGDTQYF. V usage is TRBV9 and J usage is TRBJ2-3. The CDR3 spans 12 residues. From germline, CDR1 is SGDLS and CDR2 YYNGEE.

The V call is TRBV12-3 or TRBV12-4, the J call TRBJ2-7. This CDR3 comprises 12 residues. The CDR3: CASRLGKNEQYF.

The gene calls are TRBV20-1 and TRBJ2-1. The CDR3 has 14 residues. The V gene's germline CDR1 is DFQATT and CDR2 SNEGSKA (reference sequence). The CDR3 region is CSARGSADYNEQFF.

CDR3 sequence: CSAGGAGGPETQYF. The rearrangement joins TRBV20-1 to TRBJ2-5; there is no DNA to check the TCRdb D call of TRBD2. The CDR3 runs 14 residues. Per germline, CDR1 DFQATT and CDR2 SNEGSKA (reference sequence).

This clonotype is classed as medium-sized (0.01 to 0.1%) by frequency. The V call is TRBV13, the J call TRBJ1-6; TCRdb's D call, TRBD1, is unchecked because there is no DNA. Germline V lookup: CDR1 PRHDT, CDR2 FYEKMQ (reference sequence). This CDR3 is 16 amino acids long. The chain's CDR3 is CASSNADRVAGSPLHF.

V and J are TRBV19 and TRBJ1-4; TCRdb proposes TRBD1, but this gene call is untestable without DNA. Germline V gene data show CDR1 as LNHDA and CDR2 as SQIVND (reference sequence). The CDR3 spans 15 residues. Here the CDR3 reads CASSTYRGTNEKLFF.

This clonotype shows up as medium-sized by frequency. J is TRBJ2-7 and V is TRBV29-1; TCRdb selects TRBD2, and the lack of DNA leaves this call unchecked. Germline values: CDR1 SQVTM, CDR2 ANQGSEA. The CDR3 extends over 13 amino acids. Here the CDR3 reads CSAYGTASYEQYF.

This clonotype ranks as medium-sized in terms of frequency. This chain joins TRBV14 and TRBJ2-7; TCRdb lists TRBD2, though no DNA is available to test this call. Germline CDR1 is SGHDN and CDR2 is FVKESK. This CDR3 spans 17 amino acids. The CDR3 sequence: CASSQDTLAGGRWEQYF.

By frequency, this clonotype is medium-sized. The genes are TRBV29-1 and TRBJ2-7; lacking DNA, the TRBD2 call made by TCRdb goes unchecked. The CDR3 consists of 14 residues. Germline CDR1 reads SQVTM; CDR2 reads ANQGSEA. The chain's CDR3 is CSVDGGPSSYEQYF.

The rearrangement uses TRBV19 and TRBJ2-3; with no DNA, the TCRdb D assignment of TRBD2 cannot be verified. There are 17 residues in the CDR3. CDR1 and CDR2 from the germline V gene are LNHDA and SQIVND (reference sequence). Here the CDR3 reads CASSIIPVGGGTDTQYF.

This chain joins TRBV4-1 and TRBJ1-2; TCRdb indicates TRBD1, and absent DNA this call remains unverified. The CDR3 consists of 11 residues. Germline V gives CDR1 MGHRA, CDR2 YSYEKL. The CDR3 here is CAAKSGFSYTF.

The chain has TRBV16 and TRBJ2-7. CDR3 size: 13 residues. CDR1 and CDR2 (germline): KGHSY, FQNENV. CDR3 residues: CASSQSGSYEQYF.

This clonotype shows up as medium-sized by frequency. The rearrangement links TRBV4-2 to TRBJ2-1; as DNA is missing, the TRBD1 call by TCRdb cannot be tested. Germline V gene sequence: CDR1 LGHNA, CDR2 YNFKEQ. The CDR3 is 17 amino acids. The CDR3 reads CASSQAGVEASYNEQFF.

The genes are TRBV10-3 and TRBJ2-3; absent DNA, TCRdb's TRBD1 call cannot be checked. There are 16 residues in the CDR3. CDR1 ENHRY and CDR2 SYGVKD come from the germline V gene. The CDR3 here is CAISDSTGPPPDTQYF.

This chain links TRBV28 with TRBJ2-5; the TCRdb D gene call, TRBD2, has no DNA to confirm it. Germline lookup yields CDR1 MDHEN and CDR2 SYDVKM. This CDR3 comprises 15 residues. The CDR3 sequence is CATHRASGMQETQYF.

The V and J genes are TRBV25-1 and TRBJ2-7; TCRdb's D gene call, TRBD1, goes unchecked for lack of DNA. This CDR3 spans 13 amino acids. Germline CDR1 is MGHDK and CDR2 is SYGVNS. The CDR3 is CASSVDRGYEQYF.

This sequence joins TRBV28 and TRBJ2-5; lacking DNA, the TRBD2 call made by TCRdb goes unchecked. The CDR3 is made up of 14 amino acids. CDR1 MDHEN and CDR2 SYDVKM come from the germline V gene. CDR3 sequence: CASSLLAGGKTQYF.

This chain joins TRBV5-6 and TRBJ2-1; TCRdb outputs TRBD2, but without DNA this stays unchecked. The CDR3 totals 12 residues. Per the germline V gene, CDR1 is SGHDT and CDR2 is YYEEEE. The CDR3 region is CASSGLGNEQFF. Full variable domain (missing parts from reference TRBV5-6 and TRBJ2-1): DAGVTQSPTHLIKTRGQQVTLRCSPKSGHDTVSWYQQALGQGPQFIFQYYEEEERQRGNFPDRFSGHQFPNYSSELNVNALLLGDSALYLCASSGLGNEQFFGPGTRLTVL.

The rearrangement uses TRBV19 and TRBJ2-2. This CDR3 has 13 residues. Germline CDR1 LNHDA, CDR2 SQIVND (reference sequence). Here the CDR3 reads CASSIYSTGELFF.

The CDR3 reads CASPPPAGQETQYF. This chain links TRBV6-5 with TRBJ2-5; TCRdb's D gene call, TRBD2, goes unchecked for lack of DNA. Germline assignment: CDR1 MNHEY and CDR2 SVGAGI. The CDR3 contains 14 residues.

This clonotype shows up as medium-sized (0.01 to 0.1%) by frequency. The chain has TRBV21-1 and TRBJ2-1; TCRdb proposes TRBD2, but this gene call is untestable without DNA. TRBV21-1 is a recognized pseudogene. The length of the CDR3 is 13 residues. The CDR3 spells CASSNGPYNEQFF.

This clonotype counts as medium-sized by frequency. The rearrangement joins TRBV13 to TRBJ2-7. CDR1 is PRHDT and CDR2 is FYEKMQ in the germline V gene (reference sequence). The CDR3 spans 15 residues. CDR3 loop: CASSPGLVGTYEQYF. The full variable domain, completed using reference TRBV13 and TRBJ2-7, is AAGVIQSPRHLIKEKRETATLKCYPIPRHDTVYWYQQGPGQDPQFLISFYEKMQSDKGSIPDRFSAQQFSDYHSELNMSSLELGDSALYFCASSPGLVGTYEQYFGPGTRLTVT.

Considering frequency, this clonotype is medium-sized (0.01 to 0.1%). This sequence joins TRBV20-1 and TRBJ2-2. CDR1 DFQATT and CDR2 SNEGSKA come from the germline V gene (reference sequence). CDR3 length equals 17 residues. The CDR3: CSARDVINSPNTGELFF.

J is TRBJ2-7 and V is TRBV20-1. Germline-derived CDR1 and CDR2 are DFQATT and SNEGSKA (reference sequence). The CDR3 covers 14 residues. CDR3 protein: CSASYSLSSYEQYF.

The rearrangement joins TRBV11-2 to TRBJ1-5; the TRBD1 assignment by TCRdb is unverifiable without DNA. CDR3 size: 14 residues. The germline V gene has CDR1 SGHAT and CDR2 FQNNGV. The CDR3 sequence is CASSPTGGNQPQHF.

Measured by frequency, this clonotype is medium-sized. This sequence joins TRBV7-6 and TRBJ2-2; TCRdb names TRBD2, which stays unverified in the absence of DNA. Germline assignment: CDR1 SGHVS and CDR2 FNYEAQ. The CDR3 totals 17 residues. The chain's CDR3 is CASSLFGTAPNTGELFF.

The V gene is TRBV7-6, the J gene TRBJ1-1. CDR1 and CDR2 from the germline V gene are SGHVS and FNYEAQ. The CDR3 has 16 amino acids. CDR3: CASSLGWGNLNTEAFF. The variable domain in full, with the rest retrieved from reference TRBV7-6 and TRBJ1-1, is GAGVSQSPRYKVTKRGQDVALRCDPISGHVSLYWYRQALGQGPEFLTYFNYEAQQDKSGLPNDRFSAERPEGSISTLTIQRTEQRDSAMYRCASSLGWGNLNTEAFFGQGTRLTVV.